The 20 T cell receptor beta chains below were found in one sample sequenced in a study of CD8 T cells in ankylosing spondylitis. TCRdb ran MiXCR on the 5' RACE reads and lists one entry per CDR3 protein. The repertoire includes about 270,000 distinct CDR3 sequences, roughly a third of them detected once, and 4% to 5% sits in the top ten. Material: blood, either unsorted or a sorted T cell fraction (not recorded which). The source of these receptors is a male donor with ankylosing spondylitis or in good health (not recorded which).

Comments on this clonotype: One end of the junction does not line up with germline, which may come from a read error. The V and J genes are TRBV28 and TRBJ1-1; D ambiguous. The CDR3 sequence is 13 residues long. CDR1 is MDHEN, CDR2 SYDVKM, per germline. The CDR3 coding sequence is TGTGCCACCAGTTTGGGTCCGGGGACTGAAGCTTTCTTT. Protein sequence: CATSLGPGTEAFF.

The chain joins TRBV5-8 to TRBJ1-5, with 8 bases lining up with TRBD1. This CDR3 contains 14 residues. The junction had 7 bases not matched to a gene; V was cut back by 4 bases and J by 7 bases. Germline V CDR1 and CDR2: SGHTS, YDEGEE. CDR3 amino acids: CASSGQGAEQPQHF. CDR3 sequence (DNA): TGTGCCAGCAGCGGTCAGGGGGCCGAACAGCCCCAGCATTTT.

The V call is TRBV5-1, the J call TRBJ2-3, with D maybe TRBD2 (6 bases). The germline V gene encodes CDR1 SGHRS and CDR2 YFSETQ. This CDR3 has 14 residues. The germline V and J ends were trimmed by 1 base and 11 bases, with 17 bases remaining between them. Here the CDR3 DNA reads TGCGCCAGCAGCTTGCTAGCTACGGGGGAAGTGCAGTATTTT. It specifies CASSLLATGEVQYF.

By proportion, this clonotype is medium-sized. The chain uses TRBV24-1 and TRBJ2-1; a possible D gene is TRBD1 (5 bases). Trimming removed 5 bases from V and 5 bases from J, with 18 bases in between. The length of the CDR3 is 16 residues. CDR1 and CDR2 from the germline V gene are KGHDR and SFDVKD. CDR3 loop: CATSGAGKVNDNEQFF. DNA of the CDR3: TGTGCCACCAGTGGGGCAGGGAAGGTTAACGACAATGAGCAGTTCTTC.

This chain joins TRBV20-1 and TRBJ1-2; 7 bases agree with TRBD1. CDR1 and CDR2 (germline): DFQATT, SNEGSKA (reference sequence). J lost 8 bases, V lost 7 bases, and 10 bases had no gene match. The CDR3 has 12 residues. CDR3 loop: CSGWEGARGYTF. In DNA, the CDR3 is TGCAGTGGATGGGAGGGGGCAAGAGGCTACACCTTC.

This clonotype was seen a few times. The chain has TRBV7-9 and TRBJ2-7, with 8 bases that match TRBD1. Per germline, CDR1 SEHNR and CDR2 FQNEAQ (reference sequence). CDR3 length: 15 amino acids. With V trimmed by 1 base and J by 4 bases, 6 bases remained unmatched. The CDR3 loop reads CASSLDPRGQYEQYF. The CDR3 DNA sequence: TGTGCCAGCAGCTTAGATCCCAGGGGGCAGTACGAGCAGTACTTC.

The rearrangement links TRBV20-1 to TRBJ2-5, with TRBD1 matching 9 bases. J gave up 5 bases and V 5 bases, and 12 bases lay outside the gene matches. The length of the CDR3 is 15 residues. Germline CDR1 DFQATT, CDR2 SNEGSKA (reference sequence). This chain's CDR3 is CSAPAHRGLKETQYF. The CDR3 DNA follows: TGCAGTGCTCCGGCCCACAGGGGGCTAAAGGAGACCCAGTACTTC.

As DNA, the CDR3 is TGCAGTGCCCAAGACGCGGGGACAGGTGGCAATCAGCCCCAGCATTTT. Protein: CSAQDAGTGGNQPQHF. This chain uses TRBV20-1 with TRBJ1-5; 8 bases are shared with TRBD1. Trimming took 6 bases from V and 2 from J; bases not matched to a gene: 12. The CDR3 has 16 residues. Germline V gene sequence: CDR1 DFQATT, CDR2 SNEGSKA (reference sequence).

The CDR3 bases are TGTGCCAGCAGCGGTGGGGGGGTGGCAAACGAGCAGTACTTC. Protein: CASSGGGVANEQYF. The V call is TRBV11-2, the J call TRBJ2-7; TRBD2 agrees at 7 bases. Germline CDR1 reads SGHAT; CDR2 reads FQNNGV. Germline trimming cut 5 bases from V and 5 bases from J; bases unmatched to any gene: 9. CDR3 length: 14 residues.

CDR3 DNA sequence: TGTGCCAGCAGTTTAGTCGCCTTGCACAATGAGCAGTTCTTC. Amino acid sequence: CASSLVALHNEQFF. J is TRBJ2-1 and V is TRBV12-3 or TRBV12-4, with D unresolved. CDR3 length equals 14 residues. V was clipped by 1 base and J by 5 bases, with 9 bases between them.

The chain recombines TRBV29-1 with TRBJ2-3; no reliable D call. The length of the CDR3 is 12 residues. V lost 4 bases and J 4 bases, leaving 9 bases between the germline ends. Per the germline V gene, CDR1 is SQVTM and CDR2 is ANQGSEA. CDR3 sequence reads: CSVGFTPDTQYF. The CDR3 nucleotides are TGCAGCGTTGGATTCACCCCAGATACGCAGTATTTT.

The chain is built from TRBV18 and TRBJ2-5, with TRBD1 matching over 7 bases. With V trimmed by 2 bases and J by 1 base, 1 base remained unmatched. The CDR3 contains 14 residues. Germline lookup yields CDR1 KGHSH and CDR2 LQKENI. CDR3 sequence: CASSPWDSQETQYF. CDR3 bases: TGTGCCAGCTCACCATGGGACAGCCAAGAGACCCAGTACTTC.

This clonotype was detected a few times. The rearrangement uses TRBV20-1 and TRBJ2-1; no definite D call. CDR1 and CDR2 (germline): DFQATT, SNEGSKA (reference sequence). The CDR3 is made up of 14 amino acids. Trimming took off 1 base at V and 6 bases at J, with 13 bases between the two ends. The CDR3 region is CSARGWRRGNEQFF. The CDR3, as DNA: TGCAGTGCTAGAGGTTGGCGACGAGGCAATGAGCAGTTCTTC.

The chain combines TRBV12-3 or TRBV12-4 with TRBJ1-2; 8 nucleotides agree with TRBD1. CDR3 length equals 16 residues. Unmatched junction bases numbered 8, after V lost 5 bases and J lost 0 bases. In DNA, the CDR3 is TGTGCCAGCAGTACCCGGACAGGGACCACTAACTATGGCTACACCTTC. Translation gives CASSTRTGTTNYGYTF.

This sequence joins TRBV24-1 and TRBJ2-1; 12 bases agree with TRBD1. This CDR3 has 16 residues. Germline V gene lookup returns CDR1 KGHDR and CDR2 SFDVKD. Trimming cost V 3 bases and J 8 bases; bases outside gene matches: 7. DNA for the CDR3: TGTGCCACCAGTGATAGGGGACAGGGGGCCTGGGATGAGCAGTTCTTC. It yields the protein CATSDRGQGAWDEQFF.

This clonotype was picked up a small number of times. In nucleotides, the CDR3 is TGCAGCGTTGATGTGGGGACGGGAAATGAAAAACTGTTTTTT. It specifies CSVDVGTGNEKLFF. V is TRBV29-1 and J is TRBJ1-4, with a tentative D call TRBD1 (5 bases). V lost 3 bases, J lost 5 bases, and 13 bases lay in between. This CDR3 has 14 residues. Germline CDR1 SQVTM, CDR2 ANQGSEA.

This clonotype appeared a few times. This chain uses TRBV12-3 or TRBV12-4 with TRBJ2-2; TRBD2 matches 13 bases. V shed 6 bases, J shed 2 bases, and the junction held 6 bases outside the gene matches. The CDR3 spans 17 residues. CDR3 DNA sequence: TGTGCCAGCAGGGGACTAGCGGGGCGCCACAACACCGGGGAGCTGTTTTTT. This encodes CASRGLAGRHNTGELFF.

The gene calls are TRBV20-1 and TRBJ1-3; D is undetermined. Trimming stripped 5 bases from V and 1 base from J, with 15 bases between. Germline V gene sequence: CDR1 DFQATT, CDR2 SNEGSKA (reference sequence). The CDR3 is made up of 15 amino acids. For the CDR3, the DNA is TGCAGTGCTGGTCAAGACGGAAGGTCTGGAAACACCATATATTTT. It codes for CSAGQDGRSGNTIYF.

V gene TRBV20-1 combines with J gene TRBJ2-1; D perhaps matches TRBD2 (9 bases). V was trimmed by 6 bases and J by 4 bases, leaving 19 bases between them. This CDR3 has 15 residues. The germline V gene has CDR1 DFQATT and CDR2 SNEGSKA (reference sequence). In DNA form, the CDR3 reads TGCAGTGCCCTAGCGGGGACAGGCTTATACAATGAGCAGTTCTTC. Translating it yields CSALAGTGLYNEQFF.

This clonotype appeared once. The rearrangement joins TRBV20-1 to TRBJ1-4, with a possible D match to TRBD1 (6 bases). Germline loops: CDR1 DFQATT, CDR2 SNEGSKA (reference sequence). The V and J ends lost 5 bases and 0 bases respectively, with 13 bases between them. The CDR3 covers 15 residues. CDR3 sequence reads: CSASRGPATNEKLFF. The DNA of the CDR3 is TGCAGTGCTTCCAGGGGACCTGCAACTAATGAAAAACTGTTTTTT.